Sequencing of this T cell receptor beta chain was carried out in a study of T cells in Graves' hyperthyroidism and ophthalmopathy. Study summary: Peripheral blood collection took place at initial diagnosis, before any treatment.

This clonotype was observed many times. What it binds is unknown. Amplified TCR beta CDR3 regions derived from RNA transcripts. A first-round RT-PCR of the TCR CDR3 used the HTBI primer set. TCRdb itself ran the multiplex PCR reads through MiXCR, one entry per CDR3 protein. The data contain some 300,000 distinct CDR3 sequences, approximately 18% of them singletons. Looked up from germline, CDR1 is DFQATT and CDR2 is SNEGSKA (reference sequence). Germline trimming cut 2 bases from V and 4 bases from J; bases unmatched to any gene: 12. This CDR3 is 16 amino acids long. Study results and limitations: The model predicted ophthalmopathy a median around 6 months before onset.

Diagnostic assessment was based on clinical symptoms, serum thyroxine and TRAb, thyroid ultrasound and orbital computed tomography. This receptor was taken from a man over 45 with Graves' ophthalmopathy. The source material was blood. The rearrangement uses TRBV20-1 and TRBJ2-3, with 7 bases fitting TRBD2. CDR3 bases: TGCAGTGCTAGATCAAAACGGGCGGGAGTGGCAGATACGCAGTATTTT. Translated, it gives CSARSKRAGVADTQYF.